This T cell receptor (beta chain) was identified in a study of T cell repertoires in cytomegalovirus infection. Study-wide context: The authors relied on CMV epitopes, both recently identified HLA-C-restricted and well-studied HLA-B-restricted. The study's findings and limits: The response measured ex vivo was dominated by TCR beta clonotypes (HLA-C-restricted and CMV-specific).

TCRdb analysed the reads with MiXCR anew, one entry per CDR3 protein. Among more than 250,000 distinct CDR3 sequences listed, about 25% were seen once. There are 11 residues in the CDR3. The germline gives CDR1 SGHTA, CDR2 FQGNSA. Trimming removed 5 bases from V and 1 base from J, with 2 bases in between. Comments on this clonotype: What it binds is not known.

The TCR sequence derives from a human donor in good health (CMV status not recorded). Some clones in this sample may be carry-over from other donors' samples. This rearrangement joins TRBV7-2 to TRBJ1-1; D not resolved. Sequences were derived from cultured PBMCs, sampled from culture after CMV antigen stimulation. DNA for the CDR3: TGTGCCAGCAGCGAGAACACTGAAGCTTTCTTT. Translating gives CASSENTEAFF.